The 25 T cell receptor beta chains reported below all come from one sample, sequenced in a study of Tregs in tolerant kidney transplant recipients. The table came from immunoSEQ multiplex PCR; TCRdb's copy has only in-frame clones and leaves some out. The profile shows around 230,000 clones, about 80% of them singletons. Sequencing was done on a sample of CD4+ T cells from blood. These receptors originate from a human donor in good health.

The chain combines TRBV5-1 with TRBJ2-5; D is ambiguous. Germline loops: CDR1 SGHRS, CDR2 YFSETQ. With 0 bases removed from V and 3 bases from J, the gap between germline ends came to 6 bases. This CDR3 is built from 13 residues. The CDR3: CASSLGREETQYF. CDR3 nucleotide sequence: TGCGCCAGCAGCTTGGGTAGGGAAGAGACCCAGTACTTC.

The rearrangement joins TRBV7-3 to TRBJ2-1; D is perhaps TRBD1 (6 bases). Germline CDR1 is SGHTA and CDR2 is FQGTGA. This CDR3 has 13 residues. V was cut by 3 bases and J by 7 bases, with 10 bases left in between. CDR3 nucleotides: TGTGCCAGCAGCTTTGGGACAACGAATGAGCAGTTCTTC. It specifies CASSFGTTNEQFF.

This chain links TRBV2 with TRBJ1-1; D is perhaps TRBD1 (6 bases). Between the trimmed V and J ends, which lost 7 bases and 5 bases, there was a span of 17 bases. Germline V gene data show CDR1 as SNHLY and CDR2 as FYNNEI. The CDR3 is 14 amino acids. The CDR3 loop is CASTSLGGGTEAFF. CDR3 DNA sequence: TGTGCCAGCACCTCTCTAGGGGGGGGGACTGAAGCTTTCTTT.

The chain uses TRBV4-1 and TRBJ2-2; tentative D call: TRBD1 (5 bases). CDR3 length: 14 amino acids. The V end lost 3 bases, the J end lost 4 bases, and 9 bases lay between the germline ends. CDR1 is MGHRA, CDR2 YSYEKL, per germline. Written as DNA, the CDR3 is TGCGCCAGCAGCCACGACGACAGCACCGGGGAGCTGTTTTTT. This gives the protein CASSHDDSTGELFF.

This sequence joins TRBV30 and TRBJ2-7, with D possibly matching TRBD2 (6 bases). Deletions cut 1 base from V and 0 bases from J, with 28 bases between. The CDR3 spans 20 residues. In germline, CDR1 is GTSNPN, CDR2 SVGIG (reference sequence). DNA for the CDR3: TGTGCCTGGAGTGCCCTAATAGGGACGGGTAACCGGGGGACCTCCTACGAGCAGTACTTC. Its translation is CAWSALIGTGNRGTSYEQYF. The full variable domain, rest sourced from reference TRBV30 and TRBJ2-7, is SQTIHQWPATLVQPVGSPLSLECTVEGTSNPNLYWYRQAAGRGLQLLFYSVGIGQISSEVPQNLSASRPQDRQFILSSKKLLLSDSGFYLCAWSALIGTGNRGTSYEQYFGPGTRLTVT.

The chain uses TRBV29-1 and TRBJ2-3; the match to TRBD2 covers 11 bases. The CDR3 is 16 amino acids. Germline V gene lookup returns CDR1 SQVTM and CDR2 ANQGSEA. V was pared by 6 bases and J by 5 bases, with 13 bases of the junction left unmatched. In nucleotides, the CDR3 is TGCAGCGTACCACTAGCGGGAGCCTTAGGGAGAGATACGCAGTATTTT. This encodes CSVPLAGALGRDTQYF.

The chain combines TRBV19 with TRBJ1-2; tentative D call: TRBD1 (5 bases). V lost 5 bases and J 8 bases, leaving 12 bases between the germline ends. Per the germline V gene, CDR1 is LNHDA and CDR2 is SQIVND (reference sequence). The CDR3 loop spans 12 amino acids. Here the CDR3 reads CASSPVGDGYTF. CDR3 nucleotide sequence: TGTGCCAGTAGTCCGGTGGGGGACGGCTACACCTTC. Looking up the rest from reference TRBV19 and TRBJ1-2 gives the full variable domain: DGGITQSPKYLFRKEGQNVTLSCEQNLNHDAMYWYRQDPGQGLRLIYYSQIVNDFQKGDIAEGYSVSREKKESFPLTVTSAQKNPTAFYLCASSPVGDGYTFGSGTRLTVV.

The V gene is TRBV11-2, the J gene TRBJ1-4; 8 bases match TRBD1. V gave up 5 bases and J gave up 8 bases; unmatched junction bases: 13. The CDR3 runs 16 residues. Germline CDR1 reads SGHAT; CDR2 reads FQNNGV. This CDR3 is CASSNLAGQGREKLFF. Here the CDR3 DNA reads TGTGCCAGCAGCAACCTGGCTGGACAGGGTCGAGAAAAACTGTTTTTT.

The table lists this clone with a few counts. The chain combines TRBV6-6 with TRBJ2-4, with D tentatively TRBD1 (6 bases). The CDR3 is 15 residues long. Germline values: CDR1 MNHNY, CDR2 SVGAGI (reference sequence). V gave up 5 bases and J gave up 7 bases, with 18 bases separating them. This CDR3 reads CASSPIRQVANIQYF. In DNA form, the CDR3 reads TGTGCCAGCAGTCCAATCCGACAGGTTGCGAACATTCAGTACTTC.

This clone was detected once. The chain employs TRBV7-2 and TRBJ1-1; D uncertain. CDR3 length: 12 amino acids. The V gene lost 4 bases and the J gene lost 3 bases, with 6 bases spanning the gap. Germline CDR1 reads SGHTA; CDR2 reads FQGNSA. Here the CDR3 DNA reads TGTGCCAGCAGCTCCCCAGACACTGAAGCTTTCTTT. This translates into CASSSPDTEAFF.

As for this clone: An end of the junction does not agree with germline; a read error may underlie this. The chain carries TRBV2 and TRBJ2-3; 10 bases are shared with TRBD2. This CDR3 is 15 amino acids long. Germline CDR1 and CDR2: SNHLY and FYNNEI. The CDR3 nucleotides read TGTGCCAGCAGGGAAGCGGGAGGGCCGATAGATACGCAGTATTTT. Residues: CASREAGGPIDTQYF.

CDR3 residues: CAIRLAAYEQYF. In DNA, the CDR3 is TGTGCCATCCGACTAGCGGCATACGAGCAGTACTTC. This rearrangement joins TRBV7-2 to TRBJ2-7; TRBD2 aligns across 9 bases. The CDR3 consists of 12 residues. V shed 10 bases and J 4 bases; nucleotides not matched to a gene: 5. Per germline, CDR1 SGHTA and CDR2 FQGNSA.

Concerning this clone: The germline gene is not matched at one end of the junction; a read error may be the cause. The V call is TRBV15, the J call TRBJ2-7; D remains unclear. The germline gives CDR1 LNHNV, CDR2 YYDKDF (reference sequence). The CDR3 has 14 amino acids. CDR3: CATSREGPSCEQYF. DNA for the CDR3: TGTGCCACCAGCAGAGAAGGGCCCTCCTGCGAGCAGTACTTC.

The J gene is TRBJ2-7, the V gene TRBV10-3, with D possibly being TRBD2 (6 bases). The V end lost 0 bases, the J end lost 0 bases, and 6 bases lay between the germline ends. Germline V CDR1 and CDR2: ENHRY, SYGVKD. This CDR3 contains 14 residues. This CDR3 reads CAISESGSSYEQYF. CDR3 DNA sequence: TGTGCCATCAGTGAGTCCGGGAGCTCCTACGAGCAGTACTTC.

This clone turned up a few times. The chain is built from TRBV2 and TRBJ1-1; 8 bases agree with TRBD1. Germline V gene data show CDR1 as SNHLY and CDR2 as FYNNEI. CDR3 size: 13 residues. V lost 4 bases, J lost 6 bases, and 4 bases stayed unmatched. DNA for the CDR3: TGTGCCAGCAGTGTCGACAGGGGCCCTGAAGCTTTCTTT. Residues: CASSVDRGPEAFF.

The chain employs TRBV2 and TRBJ1-2, with 7 bases fitting TRBD1. Germline loops: CDR1 SNHLY, CDR2 FYNNEI. CDR3 length equals 13 residues. V lost 8 bases and J lost 2; bases outside the gene matches: 5. The CDR3 loop reads CASLQDRNYGYTF. The CDR3 DNA reads TGTGCCAGCCTGCAGGACAGGAACTATGGCTACACCTTC. Together with reference TRBV2 and TRBJ1-2, the CDR3 gives the full variable domain: EPEVTQTPSHQVTQMGQEVILRCVPISNHLYFYWYRQILGQKVEFLVSFYNNEISEKSEIFDDQFSVERPDGSNFTLKIRSTKLEDSAMYFCASLQDRNYGYTFGSGTRLTVV.

This clone was counted a few times. The chain links TRBV7-2 to TRBJ1-2, with no clear D. V lost 1 base to trimming and J lost 8 bases, with 11 bases between them. Looked up from germline, CDR1 is SGHTA and CDR2 is FQGNSA. This CDR3 has 13 amino acids. The CDR3 protein is CASSLVPGRGYTF. CDR3 DNA sequence: TGTGCCAGCAGCTTAGTTCCAGGACGGGGCTACACCTTC.

The V call is TRBV11-3, the J call TRBJ1-4; no clear D gene. The germline CDR1 and CDR2 sequences are SGHNT and YENEEA. This CDR3 spans 16 amino acids. The ends were cut back, 5 bases at V and 0 bases at J, with 13 bases in the middle. The CDR3 sequence: CASSHHRHATNEKLFF. In nucleotides, the CDR3 is TGTGCCAGCAGCCACCACAGACATGCAACTAATGAAAAACTGTTTTTT.

This clone came up a few times. The chain is built from TRBV2 and TRBJ1-2; D possibly corresponds to TRBD1 (6 bases). The germline V gene has CDR1 SNHLY and CDR2 FYNNEI. V shed 10 bases and J shed 7 bases, with 19 bases lying between them. The CDR3 runs to 13 residues. CDR3 sequence: CATEGGAKGGYTF. Written as DNA, the CDR3 is TGTGCCACCGAGGGGGGCGCAAAGGGTGGCTACACCTTC. The full variable domain, its missing parts supplied by reference TRBV2 and TRBJ1-2, is EPEVTQTPSHQVTQMGQEVILRCVPISNHLYFYWYRQILGQKVEFLVSFYNNEISEKSEIFDDQFSVERPDGSNFTLKIRSTKLEDSAMYFCATEGGAKGGYTFGSGTRLTVV.

The count of this clone is one. The same CDR3 can be traced to other DNA sequences in this sample. The chain employs TRBV5-1 and TRBJ1-5; no clear D. From germline, CDR1 is SGHRS and CDR2 YFSETQ. V gave up 1 base and J gave up 2 bases, with 4 bases separating them. This CDR3 is 13 amino acids long. As DNA, the CDR3 is TGCGCCAGCAGCTTGCAGGGCAATCAGCCCCAGCATTTT. Protein sequence: CASSLQGNQPQHF. Using reference TRBV5-1 and TRBJ1-5 for the parts outside the CDR3, the full variable domain is KAGVTQTPRYLIKTRGQQVTLSCSPISGHRSVSWYQQTPGQGLQFLFEYFSETQRNKGNFPGRFSGRQFSNSRSEMNVSTLELGDSALYLCASSLQGNQPQHFGDGTRLSIL.

The V gene is TRBV27, the J gene TRBJ1-5; 7 nucleotides align to TRBD1. V lost 6 bases, J lost 5 bases, and 4 bases stayed unmatched. Germline loops: CDR1 MNHEY, CDR2 SMNVEV (reference sequence). The CDR3 has 13 amino acids. CDR3 in amino acids: CASRPTGDQPQHF. DNA of the CDR3: TGTGCCAGCAGACCTACAGGGGATCAGCCCCAGCATTTT.

V is TRBV7-7 and J is TRBJ2-3; 7 positions agree with TRBD2. The V gene end was trimmed by 3 bases and the J gene end by 8 bases; junction bases not matched to a gene: 14. Germline CDR1 SSHAT, CDR2 FNYEAQ (reference sequence). This CDR3 region has 16 residues. CDR3 coding DNA: TGTGCCAGCAGCTTTTCAGCGGGGTCCCCAGCGGTTACGCAGTATTTT. It yields the protein CASSFSAGSPAVTQYF. Full variable domain (missing parts from reference TRBV7-7 and TRBJ2-3): GAGVSQSPRYKVTKRGQDVTLRCDPISSHATLYWYQQALGQGPEFLTYFNYEAQPDKSGLPSDRFSAERPEGSISTLTIQRTEQRDSAMYRCASSFSAGSPAVTQYFGPGTRLTVL.

A word on this clone: The same CDR3 can be traced to other DNA sequences in this sample. This chain joins TRBV18 and TRBJ1-2; TRBD1 matches 7 bases. This CDR3 region has 13 residues. Germline trimming cut 3 bases from V and 6 bases from J; bases unmatched to any gene: 4. CDR1 KGHSH and CDR2 LQKENI come from the germline V gene. The CDR3 DNA is TGTGCCAGCTCACCCGGCCAGGGGGATGGCTACACCTTC. Protein product: CASSPGQGDGYTF.

The rearrangement uses TRBV5-1 and TRBJ2-5; TRBD2 agrees at 7 bases. The CDR3 has 16 residues. Germline values: CDR1 SGHRS, CDR2 YFSETQ. J lost 5 bases, V lost 2 bases, and 12 bases had no gene match. The CDR3 protein is CASSLDGGGRQETQYF. In DNA form, the CDR3 reads TGCGCCAGCAGCTTAGATGGCGGGGGTCGTCAGGAGACCCAGTACTTC.

This clone appeared a few times. This chain connects TRBV6-5 to TRBJ1-5, with no clear D. With 11 bases removed from V and 7 bases from J, the gap between germline ends came to 18 bases. The length of the CDR3 is 13 residues. Germline lookup yields CDR1 MNHEY and CDR2 SVGAGI. CDR3 in amino acids: CAGSPGFGQPQHF. CDR3 coding DNA: TGTGCCGGTTCACCGGGGTTTGGGCAGCCCCAGCATTTT.